This TCR beta chain was captured in a study of blood T cell repertoires in COVID-19. The overall study: The analysed material was cDNA or gDNA that came from T cells, B-cell-depleted T cells, or PBMCs.

Clones were read by immunoSEQ multiplex PCR, and TCRdb kept only the in-frame ones, dropping some. Altogether over 250,000 clones are present, 70% to 90% being singletons, with the ten largest covering approximately 11%. Trimming cost V 3 bases and J 7 bases, with 15 bases left between them. This CDR3 has 14 residues. Germline lookup yields CDR1 MDHEN and CDR2 SYDVKM. This clone came up once. The chain carries TRBV28 and TRBJ1-2; maybe TRBD1 (6 bases). This receptor was obtained from a woman in her sixties or seventies with acute or convalescent COVID-19. The sample taken for sequencing was peripheral blood. Here the CDR3 reads CASSLPQTGFGYTF. The CDR3 bases are TGTGCCAGCAGTTTGCCCCAGACAGGTTTTGGCTACACCTTC.